This T cell receptor (beta chain) originates from a study of T cell responses to AZD1222 COVID-19 vaccine. Study-level background: Pooling of second doses given at about 4 or about 12 weeks was done. Overall study findings and caveats: Clonal diversity was possibly underestimated; the donors were predominantly white British and more often female. An increase in Spike-specific TCR breadth and depth was observed after two AZD1222 doses.

Sequencing was performed with immunoSEQ multiplex PCR; in TCRdb, only in-frame clones are kept and a portion is missing. The data show 90,000 to 110,000 clones, 91% seen once. About this clone: Its antigen remains unidentified.

Specimen: peripheral blood, collected on day 0 of AZD1222 vaccination. The clonotype was recovered from an adult in good health.

The CDR3 DNA reads as TGTGCCTGGAGTGTACGGCGGGGAGGCACTGAAGCTTTCTTT. This encodes CAWSVRRGGTEAFF. The gene calls are TRBV30 and TRBJ1-1; D is undetermined. CDR1 GTSNPN and CDR2 SVGIG come from the germline V gene (reference sequence). The V gene lost 0 bases and the J gene lost 4 bases, with 12 bases spanning the gap. The CDR3 has 14 amino acids.